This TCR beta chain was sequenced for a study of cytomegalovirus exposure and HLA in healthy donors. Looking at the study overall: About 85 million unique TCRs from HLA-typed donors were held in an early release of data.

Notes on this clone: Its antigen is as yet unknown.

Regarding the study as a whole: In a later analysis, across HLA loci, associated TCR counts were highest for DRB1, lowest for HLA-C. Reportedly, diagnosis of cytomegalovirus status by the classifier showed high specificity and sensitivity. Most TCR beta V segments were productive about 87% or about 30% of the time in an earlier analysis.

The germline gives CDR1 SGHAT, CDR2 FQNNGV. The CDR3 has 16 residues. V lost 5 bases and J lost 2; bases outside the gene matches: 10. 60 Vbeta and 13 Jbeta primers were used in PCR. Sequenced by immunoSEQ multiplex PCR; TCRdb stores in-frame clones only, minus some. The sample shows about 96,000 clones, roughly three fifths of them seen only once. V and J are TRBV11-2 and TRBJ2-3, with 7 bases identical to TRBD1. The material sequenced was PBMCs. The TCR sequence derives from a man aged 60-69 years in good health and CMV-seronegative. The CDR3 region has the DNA TGTGCCAGCAGCGAACTTAGGACAGGATTCACAGATACGCAGTATTTT. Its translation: CASSELRTGFTDTQYF. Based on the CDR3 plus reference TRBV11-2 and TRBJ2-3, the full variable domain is EAGVAQSPRYKIIEKRQSVAFWCNPISGHATLYWYQQILGQGPKLLIQFQNNGVVDDSQLPKDRFSAERLKGVDSTLKIQPAKLEDSAVYLCASSELRTGFTDTQYFGPGTRLTVL.